This T cell receptor (beta chain) was profiled in a study of blood T cell repertoires in COVID-19. Study in general: Nucleic acid was either cDNA or gDNA, and it came from T cells, B-cell-depleted T cells, or PBMCs.

Germline trimming cut 1 base from V and 3 bases from J; bases unmatched to any gene: 4. The length of the CDR3 is 16 residues. CDR1 and CDR2 (germline): MDHEN, SYDVKM. Per the original methods: Estimation of nucleated cell counts was performed using reference gene primer amplification. The repertoire was sequenced with immunoSEQ multiplex PCR; TCRdb's copy has only in-frame clones and lacks some. The V and J calls and clone size were taken over from that table, and D and trimming were inferred from the DNA. The table shows 100,000 to 120,000 clones, with about nine tenths occurring only once. The rearrangement uses TRBV28 and TRBJ1-4, with 8 bases lining up with TRBD1. Sequencing was performed on peripheral blood. This sequence originates from a woman aged 45 to 65 with acute or convalescent COVID-19. CDR3 amino acids: CASSLFQGAANEKLFF. The CDR3 DNA sequence: TGTGCCAGCAGTTTATTTCAGGGGGCGGCTAATGAAAAACTGTTTTTT.